The 27 T cell receptor beta chains listed next were all sequenced from one sample in a study of cytomegalovirus exposure and HLA in healthy donors (dated by TCRdb to the late 2010s). The method was the immunoSEQ multiplex PCR assay. For the multiplex PCR, a mixture combining 60 forward primers for TCR Vbeta segments and 13 reverse primers for TCR Jbeta segments was used. Drawn from immuneACCESS, this table holds only the in-frame rearrangements with V and J called that TCRdb kept. Clones are partly lost; checked studies trace under half to an unresolved V gene and leave the rest unexplained. A total of fewer than 200,000 clones appear in this sample, 87% of them only once. The leading ten clones occupy around 0.99% of the sample. The material sequenced was PBMCs. The receptor source for this set is a boy aged 2 to 10 in good health and CMV-seronegative.

The rearrangement joins TRBV28 to TRBJ1-5; D is unresolved. CDR1 is MDHEN and CDR2 is SYDVKM in the germline V gene. Between the trimmed V and J ends, which lost 7 bases and 9 bases, there was a span of 25 bases. CDR3 length: 16 residues. The CDR3 region has the DNA TGTGCCAGCACCCCTCTGGCGACGGCGGCCCGGGGGCCCCAGCATTTT. This gives the protein CASTPLATAARGPQHF.

The chain has TRBV19 and TRBJ2-3; maybe TRBD1 (5 bases). CDR1 LNHDA and CDR2 SQIVND come from the germline V gene (reference sequence). The CDR3 has 14 amino acids. V lost 5 bases and J 5 bases, leaving 14 bases between the germline ends. The CDR3 DNA follows: TGTGCCAGTAGTCCTAGGGGTATTGGAGATACGCAGTATTTT. Encoded protein: CASSPRGIGDTQYF.

The rearrangement uses TRBV5-1 and TRBJ2-1; 7 nucleotides agree with TRBD1. CDR3 length: 12 residues. From germline, CDR1 is SGHRS and CDR2 YFSETQ. Germline trimming cut 3 bases from V and 10 bases from J; bases unmatched to any gene: 4. The CDR3 loop is CASSYDRDEQFF. The CDR3 DNA follows: TGCGCCAGCAGCTATGACAGGGACGAGCAGTTCTTC. The variable domain in full, completed from reference TRBV5-1 and TRBJ2-1, reads KAGVTQTPRYLIKTRGQQVTLSCSPISGHRSVSWYQQTPGQGLQFLFEYFSETQRNKGNFPGRFSGRQFSNSRSEMNVSTLELGDSALYLCASSYDRDEQFFGPGTRLTVL.

This clone was counted a single time. One junction end disagrees with the germline gene, perhaps due to a read error. The V call is TRBV30, the J call TRBJ1-2; 8 positions match TRBD1. The germline V gene encodes CDR1 GTSNPN and CDR2 SVGIG (reference sequence). CDR3 length: 13 amino acids. CDR3 DNA: TGTGCCTGGAGTCCCGACAGGGGAGTTTCGGAGGCCTTC. Its translation is CAWSPDRGVSEAF. Full variable domain (missing parts from reference TRBV30 and TRBJ1-2): SQTIHQWPATLVQPVGSPLSLECTVEGTSNPNLYWYRQAAGRGLQLLFYSVGIGQISSEVPQNLSASRPQDRQFILSSKKLLLSDSGFYLCAWSPDRGVSEAFGSGTRLTVV.

The V gene is TRBV6-4, the J gene TRBJ2-1; D gene uncertain. The CDR3 is 17 residues long. V dropped 4 bases and J dropped 2 bases, with 18 bases sitting between them. CDR1 MRHNA and CDR2 SNTAGT come from the germline V gene. CDR3 nucleotides: TGTGCCAGCAGTGTCGAATTCGACAAGATTCCCTACAATGAGCAGTTCTTC. Translated, it gives CASSVEFDKIPYNEQFF.

The chain employs TRBV16 and TRBJ2-7, with a possible D match to TRBD2 (5 bases). CDR1 and CDR2 (germline): KGHSY, FQNENV. The germline V and J ends were trimmed by 4 bases and 5 bases, with 18 bases remaining between them. The CDR3 is 15 amino acids. The CDR3 sequence is CASSRGKGPTDEQYF. CDR3 bases: TGTGCCAGCAGCCGAGGGAAGGGCCCGACGGACGAGCAGTACTTC.

The chain links TRBV15 to TRBJ2-6; possibly TRBD2 for D (6 bases). The V end lost 1 base, the J end lost 1 base, and 8 bases lay between the germline ends. This CDR3 is built from 16 residues. Germline V gene lookup returns CDR1 LNHNV and CDR2 YYDKDF (reference sequence). The CDR3 loop is CATSRAAGSGANVLTF. Here the CDR3 DNA reads TGTGCCACCAGCAGAGCGGCGGGATCTGGGGCCAACGTCCTGACTTTC.

The rearrangement joins TRBV10-1 to TRBJ2-7, with 15 bases identical to TRBD2. This CDR3 is built from 15 residues. CDR1 is WNHNN and CDR2 is SYGVQD in the germline V gene (reference sequence). V dropped 7 bases and J dropped 2; count of bases not matched to a gene: 3. CDR3 in amino acids: CASTGTSGGTYEQYF. CDR3 bases: TGCGCCAGCACGGGGACTAGCGGGGGGACCTACGAGCAGTACTTC.

This chain uses TRBV5-1 with TRBJ1-2; TRBD1 agrees at 9 bases. This CDR3 comprises 13 residues. The junction had 8 bases not matched to a gene; V was cut back by 7 bases and J by 7 bases. Germline-derived CDR1 and CDR2 are SGHRS and YFSETQ. CDR3 nucleotide sequence: TGCGCCAGCGGGGCACAGGGGGCAGCTGGCTACACCTTC. This translates into CASGAQGAAGYTF.

This rearrangement joins TRBV2 to TRBJ1-2; no clear D gene. CDR1 and CDR2 from the germline V gene are SNHLY and FYNNEI. This CDR3 comprises 12 residues. The ends were cut back, 3 bases at V and 5 bases at J, with 7 bases in the middle. CDR3 sequence (DNA): TGTGCCAGCAGTGAGTCCGGGTATGGCTACACCTTC. It specifies CASSESGYGYTF.

The chain uses TRBV18 and TRBJ2-3; D may be TRBD2 (6 bases). The V and J ends lost 2 bases and 2 bases respectively, with 14 bases between them. The CDR3 is made up of 16 amino acids. CDR1 and CDR2 (germline): KGHSH, LQKENI. The CDR3 DNA reads as TGTGCCAGCTCACCAAAGACACGGGGGTTCACAGATACGCAGTATTTT. Amino acids: CASSPKTRGFTDTQYF.

The chain employs TRBV6-1 and TRBJ1-1; tentative D call: TRBD1 (6 bases). Germline V CDR1 and CDR2: MNHNS, SASEGT. This CDR3 region has 14 residues. The ends were cut back, 2 bases at V and 1 base at J, with 8 bases in the middle. CDR3 coding DNA: TGTGCCAGCAGTGAAATACAGGGGAACACTGAAGCTTTCTTT. Translation: CASSEIQGNTEAFF.

The chain combines TRBV29-1 with TRBJ2-7; maybe TRBD2 (6 bases). Germline CDR1 reads SQVTM; CDR2 reads ANQGSEA. This CDR3 is built from 12 residues. V was pared by 5 bases and J by 3 bases, with 11 bases between. CDR3 bases: TGCAGCGTTCGGGGGAGGTACTACGAGCAGTACTTC. The encoded protein is CSVRGRYYEQYF.

J is TRBJ2-2 and V is TRBV19; D is perhaps TRBD2 (6 bases). V lost 2 bases to trimming and J lost 3 bases, with 13 bases between them. There are 16 residues in the CDR3. Germline CDR1 is LNHDA and CDR2 is SQIVND (reference sequence). The CDR3: CASSITSRGHTGELFF. The CDR3 DNA sequence: TGTGCCAGTAGTATAACGTCGCGGGGCCACACCGGGGAGCTGTTTTTT.

The genes are TRBV28 and TRBJ1-4, with unresolved D. Looked up from germline, CDR1 is MDHEN and CDR2 is SYDVKM. The CDR3 length is 15 residues. V lost 5 bases and J 0 bases, leaving 10 bases between the germline ends. The CDR3: CASSRTRTTNEKLFF. The CDR3, as DNA: TGTGCCAGCAGTAGAACACGCACAACTAATGAAAAACTGTTTTTT.

This chain links TRBV28 with TRBJ2-2, with a tentative D call TRBD2 (7 bases). Looked up from germline, CDR1 is MDHEN and CDR2 is SYDVKM. The CDR3 consists of 14 residues. With 3 bases removed from V and 4 bases from J, the gap between germline ends came to 9 bases. The CDR3 DNA sequence: TGTGCCAGCAGTTTTAGGGGGGGCACCGGGGAGCTGTTTTTT. Translated: CASSFRGGTGELFF.

The V gene is TRBV9, the J gene TRBJ2-5; D might be TRBD1 (6 bases). The J call may be in error: the DNA end matches TRBJ2-7 better. Germline V gene data show CDR1 as SGDLS and CDR2 as YYNGEE. The CDR3 runs 17 residues. CDR3 sequence reads: CASSPKLGAPRVHEQYF. For the CDR3, the DNA is TGTGCCAGCAGCCCCAAATTGGGGGCGCCCCGTGTACACGAGCAGTACTTC.

The genes are TRBV6-4 and TRBJ2-7; 10 bases agree with TRBD1. This CDR3 has 18 residues. Germline CDR1 is MRHNA and CDR2 is SNTAGT. V lost 2 bases, J lost 4 bases, and 14 bases stayed unmatched. The CDR3 sequence: CASSDPERDRGMEYEQYF. CDR3 bases: TGTGCCAGCAGTGACCCGGAACGGGACAGGGGTATGGAATACGAGCAGTACTTC.

This clone has more than one count but fewer than ten. The rearrangement uses TRBV6-1 and TRBJ1-1, with D perhaps TRBD1 (6 bases). Trimming shortened V by 2 bases and J by 1 base, and 11 bases separated the two germline ends. The germline V gene encodes CDR1 MNHNS and CDR2 SASEGT. The CDR3 is 15 residues long. CDR3: CASSETQGWNTEAFF. The CDR3 nucleotides read TGTGCCAGCAGTGAAACACAGGGATGGAACACTGAAGCTTTCTTT.

The chain is built from TRBV7-8 and TRBJ1-5; no clear D gene. The CDR3 extends over 17 amino acids. Germline values: CDR1 SGHVS, CDR2 FQNEAQ. V was shortened by 5 bases and J by 5 bases, with 22 bases between the two germline ends. The DNA of the CDR3 is TGTGCCAGCAGCATCTATAGCGGGGAGGGCCAAGATCAGCCCCAGCATTTT. This sequence encodes CASSIYSGEGQDQPQHF.

This clone was counted once. The rearrangement uses TRBV19 and TRBJ1-4, with 8 bases fitting TRBD1. CDR3 length: 15 residues. Trimming removed 4 bases from V and 0 bases from J; junction bases left unmatched: 1. From germline, CDR1 is LNHDA and CDR2 SQIVND (reference sequence). The CDR3 protein is CASSKGQATNEKLFF. Here the CDR3 DNA reads TGTGCCAGTAGTAAGGGACAGGCAACTAATGAAAAACTGTTTTTT.

The chain employs TRBV28 and TRBJ1-3; D is uncertain. CDR1 is MDHEN, CDR2 SYDVKM, per germline. V lost 4 bases to trimming and J lost 0 bases, with 7 bases between them. The CDR3 spans 14 residues. The CDR3 reads CASSSTPSGNTIYF. The DNA for the CDR3 is TGTGCCAGCAGTTCGACACCCTCTGGAAACACCATATATTTT.

V and J are TRBV19 and TRBJ2-2; possibly TRBD2 for D (7 bases). The CDR3 covers 14 residues. Germline CDR1 LNHDA, CDR2 SQIVND (reference sequence). V lost 7 bases and J 2 bases, leaving 11 bases between the germline ends. The CDR3 loop reads CASTGDYNTGELFF. For the CDR3, the DNA is TGTGCCAGTACAGGGGACTACAACACCGGGGAGCTGTTTTTT.

This clone has a single count. The V and J genes are TRBV6-5 and TRBJ1-2, with 10 bases that match TRBD1. The CDR3 covers 16 residues. The ends lost 0 bases at V and 7 bases at J; junction bases unmatched: 8. Germline assignment: CDR1 MNHEY and CDR2 SVGAGI. The chain's CDR3 is CASSYSRDRGGLGYTF. The CDR3 region has the DNA TGTGCCAGCAGTTACTCCAGGGACAGGGGAGGACTTGGCTACACCTTC.

V and J are TRBV28 and TRBJ2-1, with 13 bases that match TRBD2. The CDR3 covers 16 residues. CDR1 MDHEN and CDR2 SYDVKM come from the germline V gene. V lost 5 bases to trimming and J lost 12 bases; unmatched junction nucleotides: 13. Here the CDR3 reads CASSHSGTSGVLGQFF. The CDR3 DNA reads as TGTGCCAGCAGTCACTCCGGGACTAGCGGGGTCCTAGGGCAGTTCTTC.

The chain couples TRBV6-1 to TRBJ1-5; D not resolved. Trimming took 0 bases from V and 4 from J, leaving 10 bases between them. Germline V CDR1 and CDR2: MNHNS, SASEGT. This CDR3 has 15 residues. CDR3: CASSEADRGNQPQHF. The CDR3 coding sequence is TGTGCCAGCAGTGAAGCAGATCGAGGGAATCAGCCCCAGCATTTT.

The genes are TRBV27 and TRBJ2-7, with 14 positions matching TRBD2. Looked up from germline, CDR1 is MNHEY and CDR2 is SMNVEV (reference sequence). J gave up 6 bases and V 6 bases, and 4 bases lay outside the gene matches. This CDR3 spans 14 amino acids. The CDR3 nucleotides are TGTGCCAGCAGGGGACTAGCGGGAGAATCCGAGCAGTACTTC. Encoded protein: CASRGLAGESEQYF.